The rows below give T cell receptor beta chains drawn from one sample of a study of cytomegalovirus exposure and HLA in healthy donors. Assay used: immunoSEQ multiplex PCR; TCRdb lists only in-frame clones, some missing. The sample yields tens of thousands of clones, 78% seen once. What was sequenced was PBMCs. Receptor source: a woman aged 40 to 50 in good health and CMV-seronegative. CDR3s include the opening cysteine and the closing phenylalanine or tryptophan. The D gene is left open where the match is weak. Expanded clones are given a class, and other clones once, few, many or no size at all.

V gene	J gene	CDR3 length	D gene	clone size	CDR3 protein	CDR3 DNA
TRBV7-9	TRBJ1-2	12	-	-	CASSLLQGGYTF	TGTGCCAGCAGCCTCCTGCAGGGTGGCTACACCTTC
TRBV7-9	TRBJ2-2	17	-	-	CASSLALRQANTGELFF	TGTGCCAGCAGCTTAGCGCTCAGGCAGGCGAACACCGGGGAGCTGTTTTTT
TRBV10-3	TRBJ2-7	11	-	-	CAISGQNEQYF	TGTGCCATCAGTGGACAAAACGAGCAGTACTTC
TRBV28	TRBJ2-7	12	-	once	CASSLSSYEQYF	TGTGCCAGCAGTCTTAGCTCCTACGAGCAGTACTTC
TRBV10-3	TRBJ2-7	16	TRBD2	-	CAISESRLAGGYEQYF	TGTGCCATCAGTGAGTCCCGACTAGCGGGAGGATACGAGCAGTACTTC
TRBV28	TRBJ1-2	14	TRBD1	once	CASSLVGTGFGYTF	TGTGCCAGCAGTTTGGTAGGGACAGGGTTTGGCTACACCTTC
TRBV30	TRBJ1-5	13	-	-	CAWSRVPLWPQHF	TGTGCCTGGAGTCGGGTACCCTTATGGCCCCAGCATTTT
TRBV2	TRBJ1-1	14	-	-	CASSDSLPGIEAFF	TGTGCCAGCAGTGACTCCCTCCCCGGGATTGAAGCTTTCTTT
TRBV4-2	TRBJ2-1	17	TRBD2	-	CASSQAHSGAEYNEQFF	TGTGCCAGCAGCCAGGCCCACAGCGGGGCCGAGTACAATGAGCAGTTCTTC
TRBV15	TRBJ2-7	15	-	-	CATSRDRVTSYEQYF	TGTGCCACCAGCAGAGATCGGGTCACCTCCTACGAGCAGTACTTC
TRBV7-6	TRBJ1-1	16	-	-	CASSLASDITGGGAFF	TGTGCCAGCAGCTTAGCCTCAGACATCACCGGGGGGGGAGCTTTCTTT
TRBV27	TRBJ1-1	16	TRBD1	-	CASSLGRDRENTEAFF	TGTGCCAGCAGTTTAGGAAGGGACAGGGAGAACACTGAAGCTTTCTTT
TRBV14	TRBJ2-1	16	TRBD2	-	CASSLLTSGRAREQFF	TGTGCCAGCAGCCTACTGACTAGCGGGAGGGCGAGGGAGCAGTTCTTC
TRBV6-1	TRBJ1-3	14	-	-	CASRAQISGNTIYF	TGTGCCAGCAGGGCACAAATCTCTGGAAACACCATATATTTT
TRBV6-1	TRBJ1-1	15	-	-	CASRLQGIMNTEAFF	TGTGCCAGCAGATTACAGGGCATAATGAACACTGAAGCTTTCTTT
TRBV28	TRBJ2-1	15	-	few	CASLRVTGAGNEQFF	TGTGCCAGCCTCAGGGTCACAGGGGCGGGGAATGAGCAGTTCTTC
TRBV9	TRBJ1-2	15	-	-	CASSVAPVPNYGYTF	TGTGCCAGCAGCGTAGCACCGGTTCCCAACTATGGCTACACCTTC
TRBV28	TRBJ1-3	16	TRBD1	-	CVTTLGQGSFGNTIYF	TGTGTCACTACTCTTGGACAGGGGAGTTTCGGAAACACCATATATTTT
TRBV4-2	TRBJ2-4	17	TRBD1	-	CASSQEGTGGIRNIQYF	TGTGCCAGCAGCCAAGAGGGGACAGGGGGGATAAGGAACATTCAGTACTTC
TRBV21-1	TRBJ2-7	13	-	few	CASSTKRSGEQYF	TGTGCCAGCAGCACAAAAAGATCAGGCGAGCAGTACTTC
TRBV6-1	TRBJ1-5	17	-	-	CASSEVAGANSNQPQHF	TGTGCCAGCAGTGAAGTGGCGGGAGCCAACTCGAATCAGCCCCAGCATTTT
TRBV6-1	TRBJ1-5	13	-	once	CAVLINSNQPQHF	TGTGCCGTACTCATTAATAGCAATCAGCCCCAGCATTTT